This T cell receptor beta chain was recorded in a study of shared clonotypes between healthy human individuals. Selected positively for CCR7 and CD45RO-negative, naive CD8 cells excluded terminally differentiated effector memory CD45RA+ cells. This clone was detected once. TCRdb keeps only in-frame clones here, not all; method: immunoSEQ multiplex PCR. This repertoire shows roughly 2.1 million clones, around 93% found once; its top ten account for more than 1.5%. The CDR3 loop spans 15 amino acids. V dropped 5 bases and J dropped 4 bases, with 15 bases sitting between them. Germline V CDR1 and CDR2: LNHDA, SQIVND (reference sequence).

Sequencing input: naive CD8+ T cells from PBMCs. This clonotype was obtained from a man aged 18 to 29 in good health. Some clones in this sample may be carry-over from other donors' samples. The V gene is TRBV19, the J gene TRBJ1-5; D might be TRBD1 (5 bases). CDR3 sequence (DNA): TGTGCCAGTAGTCCGGGGGTTCCTTCAAATCAGCCCCAGCATTTT. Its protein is CASSPGVPSNQPQHF.